Each of the 22 T cell receptor beta chains below was sequenced from the same sample in a study of shared clonotypes between healthy human individuals. TCRdb keeps only in-frame clones here, not all; method: immunoSEQ multiplex PCR. The sample yields more than 2,000,000 clones, more than 90% seen once. The sample consisted of naive CD4+ T cells sorted from blood. Subset specified: CD45RA+ positively selected. These receptor sequences come from a man aged 18 to 35 in good health.

As regards this clone: Other DNA sequences in the same sample also yield this CDR3. The chain links TRBV6-1 to TRBJ2-3, with 7 bases aligning to TRBD2. The CDR3 contains 16 residues. Germline V gives CDR1 MNHNS, CDR2 SASEGT. Trimming at V came to 1 base and at J to 3 bases, leaving 7 bases not matched to a gene. CDR3 DNA: TGTGCCAGCAGTGAAGGGGTTGGCGGGGGTACAGATACGCAGTATTTT. Its protein is CASSEGVGGGTDTQYF.

This clone has a handful of counts. The rearrangement uses TRBV12-5 and TRBJ2-2; the D gene could be TRBD1 or TRBD2 (7 bases each). V gave up 3 bases and J gave up 4 bases, with 15 bases separating them. The germline V gene has CDR1 LGHNT and CDR2 FRNRAP. CDR3 length: 16 residues. The CDR3 DNA follows: TGTGCTAGTGGTTTCTGGCAGGGGGAGGGCACCGGGGAGCTGTTTTTT. Translating gives CASGFWQGEGTGELFF.

Here the CDR3 DNA reads TGTGCCAGCAGTTTACTGGGGACCAACTTTAACTATGGCTACACCTTC. This sequence encodes CASSLLGTNFNYGYTF. J is TRBJ1-2 and V is TRBV28; perhaps TRBD1 as D (5 bases). Trimming left V 2 bases short and J 1 base short, with 14 bases between. Per the germline V gene, CDR1 is MDHEN and CDR2 is SYDVKM. CDR3 size: 16 residues.

Points on this clone: In the same sample, other DNA sequences code for this CDR3. The CDR3 sequence is CASSLGLAGETQYF. Here the CDR3 DNA reads TGCGCCAGCAGCTTGGGACTAGCGGGAGAGACCCAGTACTTC. The chain carries TRBV5-1 and TRBJ2-5; 10 bases are a match to TRBD2. V was clipped by 0 bases and J by 4 bases; unmatched bases: 0. This CDR3 region has 14 residues. Per germline, CDR1 SGHRS and CDR2 YFSETQ.

The chain uses TRBV27 and TRBJ1-2, with unresolved D. This CDR3 spans 12 amino acids. V lost 4 bases, J lost 6 bases, and 9 bases lay in between. Germline assignment: CDR1 MNHEY and CDR2 SMNVEV (reference sequence). CDR3 in amino acids: CASSSPPNGYTF. The CDR3 nucleotides are TGTGCCAGCAGTTCTCCCCCAAATGGCTACACCTTC.

This chain uses TRBV30 with TRBJ1-4, with 10 positions matching TRBD1. The germline gives CDR1 GTSNPN, CDR2 SVGIG (reference sequence). The CDR3 length is 15 residues. Germline trimming cut 3 bases from V and 7 bases from J; bases unmatched to any gene: 8. CDR3 in amino acids: CAWSAGTGAGEKLFF. The CDR3 region has the DNA TGTGCCTGGAGCGCCGGGACAGGGGCGGGTGAAAAACTGTTTTTT.

The chain employs TRBV7-2 and TRBJ1-1, with D possibly being TRBD1 (5 bases). Germline V gene sequence: CDR1 SGHTA, CDR2 FQGNSA. V shed 1 base and J shed 6 bases, with 12 bases lying between them. The CDR3 totals 14 residues. The CDR3: CASSLGLLGAEAFF. The CDR3 DNA reads as TGTGCCAGCAGCTTAGGACTCCTGGGGGCTGAAGCTTTCTTT.

V is TRBV7-9 and J is TRBJ2-5; D possibly corresponds to TRBD1 (6 bases). Per germline, CDR1 SEHNR and CDR2 FQNEAQ (reference sequence). The V end was cut by 3 bases, the J end by 5 bases, with 19 bases between. This CDR3 has 16 residues. CDR3 DNA: TGTGCCAGCAGCTTCGGGCAGGGGCTATTGTGGGAGACCCAGTACTTC. This translates into CASSFGQGLLWETQYF.

This chain links TRBV7-9 with TRBJ2-7; either TRBD1 or TRBD2 may supply D (5 bases each). The CDR3 totals 13 residues. Deletions cut 0 bases from V and 7 bases from J, with 10 bases between. In germline, CDR1 is SEHNR, CDR2 FQNEAQ (reference sequence). The CDR3 is CASSLAGTPEQYF. DNA of the CDR3: TGTGCCAGCAGCTTAGCCGGGACCCCGGAGCAGTACTTC. Filled out from reference TRBV7-9 and TRBJ2-7, the complete variable domain reads DTGVSQNPRHKITKRGQNVTFRCDPISEHNRLYWYRQTLGQGPEFLTYFQNEAQLEKSRLLSDRFSAERPKGSFSTLEIQRTEQGDSAMYLCASSLAGTPEQYFGPGTRLTVT.

The chain carries TRBV4-2 and TRBJ1-1; no clear D gene. V lost 5 bases to trimming and J lost 4 bases, with 11 bases between them. Per the germline V gene, CDR1 is LGHNA and CDR2 is YNFKEQ. The CDR3 spans 13 residues. Here the CDR3 reads CASSNEVSTEAFF. CDR3 in DNA: TGTGCCAGCAGCAACGAGGTAAGCACTGAAGCTTTCTTT.

The V and J genes are TRBV5-1 and TRBJ1-3; tentatively, D is TRBD1 (6 bases). The CDR3 length is 17 residues. V was trimmed by 4 bases and J by 0 bases, leaving 17 bases between them. Germline assignment: CDR1 SGHRS and CDR2 YFSETQ. The CDR3 protein is CASSPVVLGASGNTIYF. For the CDR3, the DNA is TGCGCCAGCAGCCCGGTTGTGCTGGGGGCCTCTGGAAACACCATATATTTT.

This chain links TRBV6-5 with TRBJ1-6, with D tentatively TRBD1 (6 bases). There are 13 residues in the CDR3. V dropped 8 bases and J dropped 6 bases, with 11 bases sitting between them. The V gene's germline CDR1 is MNHEY and CDR2 SVGAGI. The CDR3 sequence: CASRGQFNSPLHF. DNA of the CDR3: TGTGCCAGCCGCGGACAGTTTAATTCACCCCTCCACTTT.

This chain uses TRBV7-9 with TRBJ1-2; 8 nucleotides align to TRBD1. Trimming took 4 bases from V and 8 from J; bases not matched to a gene: 3. The CDR3 consists of 12 residues. Germline CDR1 SEHNR, CDR2 FQNEAQ (reference sequence). DNA of the CDR3: TGTGCCAGCAGCTCGGGACAGGCGGGCTACACCTTC. Translated, it gives CASSSGQAGYTF. Together with reference TRBV7-9 and TRBJ1-2, the CDR3 gives the full variable domain: DTGVSQNPRHKITKRGQNVTFRCDPISEHNRLYWYRQTLGQGPEFLTYFQNEAQLEKSRLLSDRFSAERPKGSFSTLEIQRTEQGDSAMYLCASSSGQAGYTFGSGTRLTVV.

This clone was seen only once. The CDR3 spells CASSLSAGSNTGELFF. Here the CDR3 DNA reads TGTGCCAGCAGTTTATCCGCAGGGTCAAACACCGGGGAGCTGTTTTTT. The chain uses TRBV28 and TRBJ2-2; tentatively, D is TRBD1 (5 bases). V lost 1 base and J lost 2, with 11 bases in between. This CDR3 spans 16 amino acids. Germline CDR1 is MDHEN and CDR2 is SYDVKM.

The V gene is TRBV14, the J gene TRBJ1-2; D is unresolved. Trimming removed 5 bases from V and 7 bases from J, with 20 bases in between. There are 15 residues in the CDR3. Germline values: CDR1 SGHDN, CDR2 FVKESK. CDR3 nucleotides: TGTGCCAGCAGCGACCAACGCCCAGGTTTGGCTGGCTACACCTTC. Protein product: CASSDQRPGLAGYTF.

This chain joins TRBV10-3 and TRBJ2-7, with TRBD2 matching over 10 bases. Trimming at V came to 6 bases and at J to 5 bases, leaving 13 bases not matched to a gene. CDR3 length: 16 amino acids. Germline V gene data show CDR1 as ENHRY and CDR2 as SYGVKD. The CDR3 DNA reads as TGTGCCATCAGCGAGATATCTAGCGGGAGATACGACGAGCAGTACTTC. Its protein is CAISEISSGRYDEQYF.

The chain uses TRBV19 and TRBJ1-6; 7 nucleotides match TRBD1. Germline CDR1 reads LNHDA; CDR2 reads SQIVND (reference sequence). The J segment lost 7 bases and the V segment lost 4 bases, leaving 4 bases of the junction unmatched. The CDR3 has 14 amino acids. The CDR3 here is CASSTGTANSPLHF. The CDR3 nucleotides read TGTGCCAGTAGTACGGGGACAGCAAATTCACCCCTCCACTTT.

The rearrangement links TRBV25-1 to TRBJ2-3; TRBD1 might be the D (5 bases). The ends were cut back, 2 bases at V and 8 bases at J, with 17 bases in the middle. The CDR3 runs 15 residues. In germline, CDR1 is MGHDK, CDR2 SYGVNS. The CDR3 nucleotides read TGTGCCAGCAGTGAAACGAGCCCCGACCAGGGTACGCAGTATTTT. Protein sequence: CASSETSPDQGTQYF.

V is TRBV2 and J is TRBJ2-7; the D gene is possibly TRBD2 (6 bases). Trimming took off 4 bases at V and 1 base at J, with 8 bases between the two ends. CDR1 and CDR2 (germline): SNHLY, FYNNEI. CDR3 length equals 13 residues. DNA for the CDR3: TGTGCCAGCAGTGGTCGGGGGTCCTACGAGCAGTACTTC. Residues: CASSGRGSYEQYF.

CDR3 sequence reads: CAWTNRGFMNTEAFF. CDR3 coding DNA: TGTGCCTGGACGAACAGGGGGTTCATGAACACTGAAGCTTTCTTT. The rearrangement joins TRBV30 to TRBJ1-1; 8 bases line up with TRBD1. The CDR3 length is 15 residues. Losses at the gene ends were 4 bases for V and 0 bases for J; bases not matched to a gene: 7. Germline lookup yields CDR1 GTSNPN and CDR2 SVGIG (reference sequence).

The chain couples TRBV30 to TRBJ2-2; TRBD1 aligns across 7 bases. This CDR3 comprises 12 residues. With 5 bases clipped from V and 8 bases from J, the junction kept 5 bases outside the gene matches. Germline V lookup: CDR1 GTSNPN, CDR2 SVGIG (reference sequence). The CDR3 region has the DNA TGTGCCTGGGGCAAGGACAGGGGGGAGCTGTTTTTT. This gives the protein CAWGKDRGELFF.

The chain combines TRBV30 with TRBJ1-2, with 9 bases identical to TRBD1. The CDR3 extends over 19 amino acids. Looked up from germline, CDR1 is GTSNPN and CDR2 is SVGIG (reference sequence). V shed 3 bases and J 4 bases; nucleotides not matched to a gene: 21. CDR3 region: CAWRDFTTPGQGGFYGYTF. CDR3 bases: TGTGCCTGGAGGGACTTTACAACTCCGGGACAGGGAGGTTTCTATGGCTACACCTTC.